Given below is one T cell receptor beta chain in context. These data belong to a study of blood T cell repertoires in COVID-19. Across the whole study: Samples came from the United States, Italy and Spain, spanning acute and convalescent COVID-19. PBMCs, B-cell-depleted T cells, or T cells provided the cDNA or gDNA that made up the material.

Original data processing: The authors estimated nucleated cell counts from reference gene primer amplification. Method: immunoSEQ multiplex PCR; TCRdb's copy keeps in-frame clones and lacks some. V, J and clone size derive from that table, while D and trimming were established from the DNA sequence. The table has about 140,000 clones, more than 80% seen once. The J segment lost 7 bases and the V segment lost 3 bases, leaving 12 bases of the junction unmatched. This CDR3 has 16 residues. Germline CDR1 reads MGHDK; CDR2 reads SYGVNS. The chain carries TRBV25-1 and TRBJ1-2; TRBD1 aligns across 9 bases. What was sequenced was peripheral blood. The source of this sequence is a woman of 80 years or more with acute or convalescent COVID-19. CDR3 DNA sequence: TGTGCCAGCAGTGATCCGGGACAGGGATACGAGGCTGGCTACACCTTC. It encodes CASSDPGQGYEAGYTF.